This TCR beta chain was recorded in a study of T cell responses to AZD1222 COVID-19 vaccine. Sequencing was performed with immunoSEQ multiplex PCR; in TCRdb, only in-frame clones are kept and a portion is missing. The sample includes 130,000 to 150,000 clones, around nine tenths of them seen just once. General study points: Unmutated variant regions are reportedly the target of nearly half of TCRs that are spike-specific.

Germline V gives CDR1 LNHDA, CDR2 SQIVND (reference sequence). This CDR3 is 13 amino acids long. The V and J ends lost 5 bases and 2 bases, in that order; junction bases with no gene match: 2. Points on this clone: Its antigen is unidentified.

The chain couples TRBV19 to TRBJ2-5; 7 nucleotides match TRBD1. The TCR sequence derives from an adult in good health. Material: peripheral blood, obtained on day 0 of MenACWY control vaccination. The CDR3 coding sequence is TGTGCCAGTAGTCGGGGACAGCAAGAGACCCAGTACTTC. Protein sequence: CASSRGQQETQYF.